This TCR beta chain was identified in a study of CD8+ T cells in alopecia areata. Study details: Tofacitinib continued for 6 to 18 months and was then withheld for 6 months.

Regarding the study as a whole: Scalp sample data also include resident alphabeta T cells from normal skin. Researchers report lesional scalp, most notably alopecia totalis/universalis, outstripped normal scalp in clonality.

Sample treatment: oral pan-JAK inhibitor, 5-10 mg twice daily. Specimens obtained from alopecia areata patients comprised lesional scalp punch biopsies and peripheral blood. On this clone: The antigen is undetermined.

V lost 5 bases and J lost 7, with 13 bases in between. The germline V gene encodes CDR1 SEHNR and CDR2 FQNEAQ (reference sequence). There are 13 residues in the CDR3. Sequencing templates came from extracted RNA that was reverse transcribed into cDNA. TCRdb keeps only in-frame clones here, not all; method: immunoSEQ multiplex PCR. The sample has fewer than 150,000 clones; 56% are singletons. Specimen: CD4+ T cells sorted from blood, collected at week 24, from a patient treated with tofacitinib. This receptor was obtained from a human donor with alopecia areata. The chain carries TRBV7-9 and TRBJ2-3; possible D gene TRBD2, 6 bases. The DNA for the CDR3 is TGTGCCAGCAGCCCCGGAGGGCGTAATACGCAGTATTTT. It codes for CASSPGGRNTQYF. The full variable domain, in which reference TRBV7-9 and TRBJ2-3 provide the parts outside the CDR3, is DTGVSQNPRHKITKRGQNVTFRCDPISEHNRLYWYRQTLGQGPEFLTYFQNEAQLEKSRLLSDRFSAERPKGSFSTLEIQRTEQGDSAMYLCASSPGGRNTQYFGPGTRLTVL.